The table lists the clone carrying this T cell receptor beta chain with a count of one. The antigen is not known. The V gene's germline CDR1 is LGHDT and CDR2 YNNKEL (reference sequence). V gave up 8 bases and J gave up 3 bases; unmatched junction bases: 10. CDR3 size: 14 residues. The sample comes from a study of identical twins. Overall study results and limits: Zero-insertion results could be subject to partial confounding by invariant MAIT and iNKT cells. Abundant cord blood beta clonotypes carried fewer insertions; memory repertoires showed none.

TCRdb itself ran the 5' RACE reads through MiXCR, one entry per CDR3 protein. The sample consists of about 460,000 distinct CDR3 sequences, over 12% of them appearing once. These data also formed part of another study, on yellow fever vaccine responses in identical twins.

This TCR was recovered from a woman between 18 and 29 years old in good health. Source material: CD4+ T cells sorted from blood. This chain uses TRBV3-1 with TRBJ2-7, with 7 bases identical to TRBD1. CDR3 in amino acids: CASGYRDRDYEQYF. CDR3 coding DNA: TGTGCCAGCGGGTATCGGGACAGAGACTACGAGCAGTACTTC.